This T cell receptor (beta chain) originates from a study of CD8 T cell repertoires and HIV-1 epitope variants. Study-level background: The baseline condition was 1M T cells left uncultured.

V lost 5 bases, J lost 0 bases, and 8 bases stayed unmatched. Germline lookup yields CDR1 MNHEY and CDR2 SMNVEV (reference sequence). CDR3 length equals 17 residues. The data were produced by immunoSEQ multiplex PCR, yet TCRdb's version contains in-frame clones alone and is incomplete. In the table there are about 5,600 clones, 60% to 75% of which are singletons. As regards this clone: The antigen is undetermined.

Sequencing input: cultured CD8+ T cells derived from PBMCs. The origin of this receptor is a male donor with HIV. The J gene is TRBJ2-1, the V gene TRBV27; 9 nucleotides line up with TRBD2. CDR3 sequence: CASSPTTSGYSYNEQFF. For the CDR3, the DNA is TGTGCCAGCAGTCCTACGACTAGCGGCTACTCCTACAATGAGCAGTTCTTC.